This T cell receptor beta chain was found in a study of CD8 T cells in ankylosing spondylitis. Study-wide points: Within matched ankylosing spondylitis synovial fluid, disease-linked clones were reportedly significantly enriched. Some motif variants had been reported before (in reactive arthritis synovial fluid and blood). Disease-linked clones were found to be CD8+ and relatively rare in peripheral blood. Ankylosing spondylitis blood seemed to carry a telltale TCR beta motif made of seven or eight highly homologous variants.

This clonotype appeared a few times. Its specificity is not known. This CDR3 has 14 amino acids. Trimming took 5 bases from V and 2 from J; bases not matched to a gene: 4. Germline CDR1 and CDR2: MRHNA and SNTAGT. TCR beta libraries were made by quantitative 5'-RACE with molecular barcodes. MiXCR, run by TCRdb on the 5' RACE reads, gives a single entry per CDR3 protein. The sample has roughly 300,000 distinct CDR3 sequences; less than 9.5% are singletons. The TCR sequence derives from a male donor with ankylosing spondylitis. This chain uses TRBV6-4 with TRBJ2-3; 7 nucleotides agree with TRBD1. Sequencing input: blood, either unsorted or a sorted T cell fraction (not recorded which). The CDR3 region is CASSRQGFTDTQYF. The CDR3 DNA reads TGTGCCAGCAGTCGACAGGGTTTCACAGATACGCAGTATTTT.